Listed here is a single T cell receptor beta chain. With 2 bases removed from V and 4 bases from J, the gap between germline ends came to 14 bases. CDR3 length equals 14 residues. CDR1 GTSNPN and CDR2 SVGIG come from the germline V gene (reference sequence). These data originate in a study of blood T cell repertoires in COVID-19. In the study overall: Specimens from acute and convalescent COVID-19 originated in the United States, Italy and Spain. PBMCs, B-cell-depleted T cells, or T cells provided the cDNA or gDNA that made up the material.

This table comes from immunoSEQ multiplex PCR, and its TCRdb copy is limited to in-frame clones, with some not included. The table lists over 85,000 clones, 70% to 85% of them singletons. The sample taken for sequencing was peripheral blood. The J gene is TRBJ1-2, the V gene TRBV30; tentatively, D is TRBD1 (6 bases). This clonotype was obtained from a man aged 55 to 70 with acute or convalescent COVID-19. The CDR3 DNA sequence: TGTGCCTGGAGTCCCCCGGGACAAACCTATGGCTACACCTTC. This sequence encodes CAWSPPGQTYGYTF.